The 5 T cell receptor beta chains below were found in one sample sequenced in a study of blood T cell repertoires in COVID-19. The protocol was immunoSEQ multiplex PCR, while the TCRdb copy is restricted to in-frame clones and leaves out a portion. The sample carries 20,000 to 25,000 clones, approximately 90% recorded once. The specimen was peripheral blood. Receptor source: a human donor in a cohort sampled during active COVID-19.

The rearrangement links TRBV5-1 to TRBJ2-5; the match to TRBD2 covers 11 bases. Looked up from germline, CDR1 is SGHRS and CDR2 is YFSETQ. V shed 4 bases, J shed 5 bases, and the junction held 10 bases outside the gene matches. The CDR3 totals 16 residues. CDR3 sequence: CASSPSVAGGRETQYF. The CDR3 bases are TGCGCCAGCAGCCCCTCCGTAGCGGGGGGGCGTGAGACCCAGTACTTC.

The chain has TRBV6-1 and TRBJ1-1, with D possibly TRBD1 on 5 matching bases. The CDR3 consists of 15 residues. Trimming cost V 2 bases and J 1 base, with 11 bases left between them. CDR1 is MNHNS and CDR2 is SASEGT in the germline V gene. CDR3 sequence reads: CASSEFGGSNTEAFF. CDR3 DNA sequence: TGTGCCAGCAGTGAATTCGGGGGGTCGAACACTGAAGCTTTCTTT.

This rearrangement joins TRBV20-1 to TRBJ2-3; TRBD2 aligns across 8 bases. Germline V gives CDR1 DFQATT, CDR2 SNEGSKA (reference sequence). The junction had 10 bases not matched to a gene; V was cut back by 3 bases and J by 8 bases. The length of the CDR3 is 14 residues. This CDR3 is CSASYPGGHGTQYF. The DNA for the CDR3 is TGCAGTGCTAGTTATCCGGGGGGGCACGGTACGCAGTATTTT.

By proportion, this clone is medium-sized. The genes are TRBV7-2 and TRBJ1-2; 7 bases are shared with TRBD1. V lost 2 bases, J lost 1 base, and 1 base stayed unmatched. Germline V gene data show CDR1 as SGHTA and CDR2 as FQGNSA. The CDR3 is made up of 14 amino acids. CDR3 DNA sequence: TGTGCCAGCAGCTTACAGGGGGATAACTATGGCTACACCTTC. It translates to CASSLQGDNYGYTF.

The V and J genes are TRBV29-1 and TRBJ1-1, with D unresolved. There are 14 residues in the CDR3. Per the germline V gene, CDR1 is SQVTM and CDR2 is ANQGSEA. Trimming cost V 7 bases and J 0 bases, with 15 bases left between them. The CDR3 bases are TGCAGCGCCCCCAACAGCTTCATGAACACTGAAGCTTTCTTT. Amino acids: CSAPNSFMNTEAFF.